Listed below are T cell receptor beta chains from one sample, sequenced in a study of blood T cell repertoires in COVID-19. The data were produced by immunoSEQ multiplex PCR, yet TCRdb's version contains in-frame clones alone and is incomplete. The table includes 27,000 or so clones, roughly 89% detected once. The sequencing input was peripheral blood. Receptors originate from a man in his 70s with active COVID-19. Each CDR3 is given with its conserved first and last residue. The order of the fields is V gene, D gene, J gene, clone size, CDR3 DNA, CDR3 protein. A D gene is named only where the DNA matches it firmly. Size tells how often a clone was seen (once, few, many) or the class of an expanded clone, and some rows leave it out.

TRBV23-1	NA	TRBJ2-2	NA	TGCGCCAGCAGTCAATCACTTTCCAGGGAAGCGTTTATCACCGGGGAGCTGTTTTTT	CASSQSLSREAFITGELFF
TRBV7-9	NA	TRBJ1-2	NA	TGTGCCAGCAGCTTAGAGGGGGTGGAGGGCTACACCTTC	CASSLEGVEGYTF
TRBV6-2/TRBV6-3	TRBD1	TRBJ1-6	NA	TGTGCCAGCAGTCTCGACAGGGTGGAGGATAATTCACCCCTCCACTTT	CASSLDRVEDNSPLHF
TRBV4-1	NA	TRBJ2-3	NA	TGCGCCAGCAGCTTAGACAGGAGTACAGATACGCAGTATTTT	CASSLDRSTDTQYF
TRBV7-8	NA	TRBJ1-2	NA	TGTGCCAGCAGCTTAGCGCCACAGGGATATGGCTACACCTTC	CASSLAPQGYGYTF
TRBV5-1	TRBD1	TRBJ1-4	NA	TGCGCCAGCAGCTTGGAGGGGACAGGGGACGAAAAACTGTTTTTT	CASSLEGTGDEKLFF
TRBV7-2	TRBD1	TRBJ2-3	once	TGTGCCAGCAGCTTAGACAGGGGGCCGGGCACAGATACGCAGTATTTT	CASSLDRGPGTDTQYF
TRBV18	NA	TRBJ1-6	NA	TGTGCCAGCTCACCAGATAGATTTACAGGGCTGGGGAATTCACCCCTCCACTTT	CASSPDRFTGLGNSPLHF
TRBV3-1/TRBV3-2	NA	TRBJ1-5	NA	TGTGCCAGCAGCCTTGGGACAAGAAATCAGCCCCAGCATTTT	CASSLGTRNQPQHF
TRBV9	TRBD1	TRBJ1-2	once	TGTGCCAGCAGCAAGGCAGGGGGCGGCTATGGCTACACCTTC	CASSKAGGGYGYTF
TRBV20-1	TRBD1	TRBJ1-1	NA	TGCAGTGCTAGTCCGGGGACAGGGTTGAACACTGAAGCTTTCTTT	CSASPGTGLNTEAFF
TRBV3-1/TRBV3-2	NA	TRBJ1-5	NA	TGTGCCAGCAGCCAAGAGGGGAGGGGCGATCAGCCCCAGCATTTT	CASSQEGRGDQPQHF
TRBV5-7	NA	TRBJ1-3	NA	TGTGCCAGCAGCTTGGACTGCTACTCTGGAAACACCATATATTTT	CASSLDCYSGNTIYF
TRBV6-5	TRBD1	TRBJ2-7	NA	TGTGCCAGCAGGCGGACAGGGGGGACCTACGAGCAGTACTTC	CASRRTGGTYEQYF
TRBV27	NA	TRBJ2-3	NA	TGTGCCAGCAGTTTATTGGGGGCGCGGATAGATACGCAGTATTTT	CASSLLGARIDTQYF
TRBV5-5	NA	TRBJ1-5	NA	TGTGCCAGCAGCTTGGACAGGGGCAATCAGCCCCAGCATTTT	CASSLDRGNQPQHF
TRBV30	NA	TRBJ2-7	once	TGTGCCTGGAGCTTGATTAGCTCCTACGAGCAGTACTTC	CAWSLISSYEQYF
TRBV6-5	TRBD1	TRBJ1-2	few	TGTGCCAGCACCCGGGACAGAAAACTCTATGGCTACACCTTC	CASTRDRKLYGYTF
TRBV3-1/TRBV3-2	NA	TRBJ1-2	NA	TGTGCCAGCAGCCAAGGCAGGCACCGAAACTATGGCTACACCTTC	CASSQGRHRNYGYTF
TRBV28	NA	TRBJ1-2	NA	TGTGCCAGCAGCCCCAGGGTACTGAAGTATGGCTACACCTTC	CASSPRVLKYGYTF
TRBV5-6	TRBD1	TRBJ1-6	NA	TGTGCCAGCAGACCCGACAGGGGTCAGTCACCCCTCCACTTT	CASRPDRGQSPLHF
TRBV7-8	TRBD2	TRBJ2-7	NA	TGTGCCAGCAGCTCCGGACTAGAGCGGTACGAGCAGTACTTC	CASSSGLERYEQYF
TRBV9	TRBD1	TRBJ2-5	once	TGTGCCAGCAGCGTTTCCCCGACAGGGAAAGAGACCCAGTACTTC	CASSVSPTGKETQYF
TRBV12-3/TRBV12-4	TRBD1	TRBJ1-6	NA	TGTGCCAGCAGTATACAGGGGATCCCACCCCTCCACTTT	CASSIQGIPPLHF
TRBV27	TRBD1	TRBJ2-1	once	TGTGCCAGCAGTTTTGCGGGGACAGGGGGGGCCAATGAGCAGTTCTTC	CASSFAGTGGANEQFF
TRBV27	TRBD1	TRBJ1-1	NA	TGTGCCAGCAGTTTAGACAGGGGATCCATGAACACTGAAGCTTTCTTT	CASSLDRGSMNTEAFF
TRBV13	TRBD2	TRBJ2-3	NA	TGTGCCAGCAGCTTGATGACTAGCGGGGGGGTTACAGATACGCAGTATTTT	CASSLMTSGGVTDTQYF
TRBV6-5	TRBD1	TRBJ1-5	NA	TGTGCCGGGTCCCGGACAGGGGTTCAGCCCCAGCATTTT	CAGSRTGVQPQHF
TRBV3-1/TRBV3-2	NA	TRBJ1-1	NA	TGTGCCAGCAGCCAAGGGGGCGTAGGAGCTTTCTTT	CASSQGGVGAFF
TRBV5-1	NA	TRBJ1-2	NA	TGCGCCAGCAGCTTGCTTTCCGGGTTAGAGGATGGCTACACCTTC	CASSLLSGLEDGYTF
TRBV6-2/TRBV6-3	NA	TRBJ1-1	once	TGTGCCAGCAGTTGGGGAGGAGGGAACACTGAAGCTTTCTTT	CASSWGGGNTEAFF
TRBV7-6	TRBD1	TRBJ1-4	once	TGTGCCAGCAGCCGGGGACAGGGGGCCGCTACTAATGAAAAACTGTTTTTT	CASSRGQGAATNEKLFF
TRBV18	NA	TRBJ1-6	NA	TGTGCCAGCTCACCACTCGCAACGAGGGATTCACCCCTCCACTTT	CASSPLATRDSPLHF
TRBV5-8	NA	TRBJ2-7	NA	TGTGCCAGCAGCTCGCGCGCGCATAAGTACGAGCAGTACTTC	CASSSRAHKYEQYF
TRBV30	NA	TRBJ1-1	NA	TGTGCCTGGAGTGCGGACATGGCGGCTTTCTTT	CAWSADMAAFF
TRBV5-5	NA	TRBJ1-4	NA	TGTGCCAGCAGCTTGCAGGGGCAAGGCAACGAAAAACTGTTTTTT	CASSLQGQGNEKLFF
TRBV5-5	NA	TRBJ2-7	NA	TGTGCCAGCAGCTTGGGGGGGGGCGGCGTGCCCTACGAGCAGTACTTC	CASSLGGGGVPYEQYF
TRBV18	TRBD2	TRBJ2-1	NA	TGTGCCAGCTCGTCCCGGGAGCGGGGGTTCGGCAATGAGCAGTTCTTC	CASSSRERGFGNEQFF
TRBV5-1	NA	TRBJ1-2	NA	TGCGCCAGCAGTAGCAGTCACTATGGCTACACCTTC	CASSSSHYGYTF
TRBV19	TRBD1	TRBJ2-2	NA	TGTGCCAGTAGTATCGACAGGGTCTCCGGGGAGCTGTTTTTT	CASSIDRVSGELFF
TRBV5-1	NA	TRBJ2-2	NA	TGCGCCAGCAGCCCGACAACAAACACCGGGGAGCTGTTTTTT	CASSPTTNTGELFF
TRBV7-9	TRBD2	TRBJ2-3	NA	TGTGCCAGTGGGGGGGTAGGAGATACGCAGTATTTT	CASGGVGDTQYF
TRBV2	NA	TRBJ1-1	NA	TGTGCCAGCAATAATATACAGAACACTGAAGCTTTCTTT	CASNNIQNTEAFF
TRBV18	NA	TRBJ1-2	NA	TGTGCCAGCTCACCGGGCACTGACTATGGCTACACCTTC	CASSPGTDYGYTF
TRBV3-1/TRBV3-2	NA	TRBJ1-5	few	TGTGCCAGCAGCCTAGGGGGGGCTAAGGGTCAGCCCCAGCATTTT	CASSLGGAKGQPQHF
TRBV7-6	TRBD2	TRBJ2-3	NA	TGTGCCAGCAGCTCGACTAGCGGGGGCCCAGATACGCAGTATTTT	CASSSTSGGPDTQYF
TRBV7-3	NA	TRBJ2-3	NA	TGTGCCAGCAGCTTAACAGTGCAGGATACGCAGTATTTT	CASSLTVQDTQYF
TRBV11-2	NA	TRBJ2-5	NA	TGTGCCAGCAGCTTATGGAGGAGCCAAGAGACCCAGTACTTC	CASSLWRSQETQYF
TRBV30	NA	TRBJ2-5	NA	TGTGCCTGGAGTGAAGGGGCAGGGCAAGAGACCCAGTACTTC	CAWSEGAGQETQYF
TRBV2	NA	TRBJ1-5	NA	TGTGCCAGCAGTCGACAGGTTAGCAATCAGCCCCAGCATTTT	CASSRQVSNQPQHF
TRBV7-9	TRBD1	TRBJ2-7	NA	TGTGCCAGCAGCTTAGAACAGGGGGCGTACGAGCAGTACTTC	CASSLEQGAYEQYF
TRBV4-3	TRBD1	TRBJ1-2	NA	TGCGCCAGCAGCCACTGGGGACAGGGAGGGGACTATGGCTACACCTTC	CASSHWGQGGDYGYTF
TRBV12-3/TRBV12-4	TRBD1	TRBJ2-7	NA	TGTGCCAGCGGGGACAGGGGAAGGGTGCAGTACTTC	CASGDRGRVQYF
TRBV5-6	NA	TRBJ2-3	NA	TGTGCCAGCAGCTTGGCTCGGCTAGCGACTAGCACAGATACGCAGTATTTT	CASSLARLATSTDTQYF
TRBV2	NA	TRBJ1-1	NA	TGTGCCAGCAGCCAACTCAGGGGCCGAAACACTGAAGCTTTCTTT	CASSQLRGRNTEAFF
TRBV19	NA	TRBJ2-3	NA	TGTGCCAGTAGTATGCAGGGTGTGTGGACAGATACGCAGTATTTT	CASSMQGVWTDTQYF
TRBV5-4	NA	TRBJ1-4	NA	TGTGCCAGCAGCTTGGTGGACAGCGACAAACTGTTTTTT	CASSLVDSDKLFF
TRBV6-6	TRBD2	TRBJ2-7	NA	TGTGCCAGCAGTTACTCGGGGGGGATCTACGAGCAGTACTTC	CASSYSGGIYEQYF
TRBV7-9	NA	TRBJ2-1	NA	TGTGCCAGCAGCGGGCTTAGAGTCCCCAGCTCCTACAATGAGCAGTTCTTC	CASSGLRVPSSYNEQFF
TRBV7-2	TRBD2	TRBJ2-7	once	TGTGCCAGCAGCTCTGGACTAGCGGGGGGTCGACTTACCTACGAGCAGTACTTC	CASSSGLAGGRLTYEQYF